This T cell receptor (beta chain) came from a study of shared clonotypes between healthy human individuals. Study-wide context: Per donor, CD8 memory used one plate, CD8 naive used two, CD4 memory used three and CD4 naive used three.

Methods used by the authors: Owing to the provision of junction-only sequences devoid of quality scores by immunoSEQ, filtering differed. Generated by immunoSEQ multiplex PCR, the TCRdb table keeps only in-frame clones and is missing some. That table supplies the V and J calls and clone size; D and trimming were determined from the DNA. The data show about 2.2 million clones, with about 93% seen just once and about 1.5% held by the top ten. This CDR3 comprises 15 residues. Germline assignment: CDR1 LNHDA and CDR2 SQIVND (reference sequence). V trimming: 5 bases; J trimming: 6 bases; junction bases outside the gene matches: 9. The naive CD8 fraction comprised CD45RO-negative cells positively selected for CCR7 and excluded terminally differentiated effector memory CD45RA+ cells. Those who donated were healthy HIV-negative adults, with no recent acute infections or vaccinations reported.

V gene TRBV19 combines with J gene TRBJ2-7; 11 positions agree with TRBD1. This clonotype originated in a man in his late teens or twenties in good health. Some clones in this sample may be carry-over from other donors' samples. The sequenced sample consisted of naive CD8+ T cells from PBMCs. CDR3 sequence reads: CASSLWTGGGFEQYF. The CDR3 bases are TGTGCCAGTAGTCTTTGGACAGGGGGCGGTTTCGAGCAGTACTTC.